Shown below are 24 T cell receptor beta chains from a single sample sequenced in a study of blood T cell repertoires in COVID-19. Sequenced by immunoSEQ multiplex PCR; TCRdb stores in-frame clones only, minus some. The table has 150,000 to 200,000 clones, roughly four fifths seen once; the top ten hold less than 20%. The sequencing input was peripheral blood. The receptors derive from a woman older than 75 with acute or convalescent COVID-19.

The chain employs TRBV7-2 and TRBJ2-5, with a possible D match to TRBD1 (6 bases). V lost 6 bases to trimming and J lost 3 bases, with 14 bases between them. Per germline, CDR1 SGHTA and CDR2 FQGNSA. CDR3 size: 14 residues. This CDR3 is CASRLSSGEETQYF. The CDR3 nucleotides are TGTGCCAGCAGGTTGTCATCAGGGGAAGAGACCCAGTACTTC.

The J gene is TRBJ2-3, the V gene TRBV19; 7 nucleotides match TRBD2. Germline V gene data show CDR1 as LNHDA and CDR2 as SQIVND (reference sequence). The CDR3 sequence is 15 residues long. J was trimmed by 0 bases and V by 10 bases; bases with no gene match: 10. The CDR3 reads CATGTLAVSTDTQYF. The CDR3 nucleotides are TGTGCCACCGGGACCCTAGCGGTTAGCACAGATACGCAGTATTTT.

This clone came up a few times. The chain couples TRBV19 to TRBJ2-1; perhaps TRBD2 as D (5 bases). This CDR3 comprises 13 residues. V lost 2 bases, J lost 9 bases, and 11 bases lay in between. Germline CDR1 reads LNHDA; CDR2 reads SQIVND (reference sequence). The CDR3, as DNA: TGTGCCAGTAGTATAAACGGGGTCGGTGAGCAGTTCTTC. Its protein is CASSINGVGEQFF.

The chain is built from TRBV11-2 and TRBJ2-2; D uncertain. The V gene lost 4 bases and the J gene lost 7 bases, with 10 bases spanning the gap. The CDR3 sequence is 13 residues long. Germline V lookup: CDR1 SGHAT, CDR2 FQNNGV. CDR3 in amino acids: CASSSQTGGELFF. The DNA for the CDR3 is TGTGCCAGCAGCTCTCAAACGGGCGGGGAGCTGTTTTTT.

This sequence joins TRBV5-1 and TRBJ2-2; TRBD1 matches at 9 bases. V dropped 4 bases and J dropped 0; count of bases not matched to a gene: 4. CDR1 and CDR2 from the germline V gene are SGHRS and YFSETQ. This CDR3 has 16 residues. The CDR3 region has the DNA TGCGCCAGCAGCAGGACAGGGGATGCGAACACCGGGGAGCTGTTTTTT. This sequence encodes CASSRTGDANTGELFF.

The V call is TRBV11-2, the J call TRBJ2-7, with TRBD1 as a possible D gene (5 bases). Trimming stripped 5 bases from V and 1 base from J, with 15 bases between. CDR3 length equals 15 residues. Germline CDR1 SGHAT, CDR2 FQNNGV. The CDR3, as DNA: TGTGCCAGCAGCGGTCAGGGCGAGAGGTCCTACGAGCAGTACTTC. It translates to CASSGQGERSYEQYF.

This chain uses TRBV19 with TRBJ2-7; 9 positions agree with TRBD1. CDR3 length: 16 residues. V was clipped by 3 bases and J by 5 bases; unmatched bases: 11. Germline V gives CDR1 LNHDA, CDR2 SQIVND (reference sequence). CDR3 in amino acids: CASSIPNRDRVDEQYF. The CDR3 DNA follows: TGTGCCAGTAGTATCCCAAACCGGGACAGGGTCGACGAGCAGTACTTC.

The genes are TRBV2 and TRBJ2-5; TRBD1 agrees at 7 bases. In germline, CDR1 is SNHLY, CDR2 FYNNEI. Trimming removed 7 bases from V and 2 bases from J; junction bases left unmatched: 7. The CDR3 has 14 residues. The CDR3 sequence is CASIKGQLQETQYF. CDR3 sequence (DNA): TGTGCCAGCATCAAGGGACAGTTGCAAGAGACCCAGTACTTC.

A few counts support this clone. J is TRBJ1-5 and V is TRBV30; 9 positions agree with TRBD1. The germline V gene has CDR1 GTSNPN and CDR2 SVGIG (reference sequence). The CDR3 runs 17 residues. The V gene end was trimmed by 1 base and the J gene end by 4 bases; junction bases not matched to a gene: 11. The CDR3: CAWSGFARDRDNQPQHF. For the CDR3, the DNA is TGTGCCTGGAGTGGGTTCGCCAGGGACAGGGATAATCAGCCCCAGCATTTT.

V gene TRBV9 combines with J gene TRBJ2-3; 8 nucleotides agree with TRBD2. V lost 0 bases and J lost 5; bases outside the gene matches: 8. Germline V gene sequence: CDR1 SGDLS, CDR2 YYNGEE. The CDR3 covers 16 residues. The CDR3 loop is CASSVGRAGAIDTQYF. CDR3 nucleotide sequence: TGTGCCAGCAGCGTAGGTCGAGCGGGAGCCATAGATACGCAGTATTTT.

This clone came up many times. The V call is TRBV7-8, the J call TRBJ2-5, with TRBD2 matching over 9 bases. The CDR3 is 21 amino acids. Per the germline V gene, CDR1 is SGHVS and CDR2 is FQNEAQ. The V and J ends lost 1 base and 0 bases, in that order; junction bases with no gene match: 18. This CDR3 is CASSLELGLAGVKSNQETQYF. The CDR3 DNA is TGTGCCAGCAGCTTAGAATTGGGGTTAGCGGGGGTAAAAAGTAACCAAGAGACCCAGTACTTC. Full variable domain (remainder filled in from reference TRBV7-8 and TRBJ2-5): GAGVSQSPRYKVAKRGQDVALRCDPISGHVSLFWYQQALGQGPEFLTYFQNEAQLDKSGLPSDRFFAERPEGSVSTLKIQRTQQEDSAVYLCASSLELGLAGVKSNQETQYFGPGTRLLVL.

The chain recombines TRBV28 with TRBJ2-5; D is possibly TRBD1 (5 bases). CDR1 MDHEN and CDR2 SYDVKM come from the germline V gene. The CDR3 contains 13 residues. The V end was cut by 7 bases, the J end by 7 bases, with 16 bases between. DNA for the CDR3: TGTGCCAGCACGGCTGGGGCCGGTGGGACCCAGTACTTC. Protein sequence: CASTAGAGGTQYF. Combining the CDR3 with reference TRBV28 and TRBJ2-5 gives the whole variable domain DVKVTQSSRYLVKRTGEKVFLECVQDMDHENMFWYRQDPGLGLRLIYFSYDVKMKEKGDIPEGYSVSREKKERFSLILESASTNQTSMYLCASTAGAGGTQYFGPGTRLLVL.

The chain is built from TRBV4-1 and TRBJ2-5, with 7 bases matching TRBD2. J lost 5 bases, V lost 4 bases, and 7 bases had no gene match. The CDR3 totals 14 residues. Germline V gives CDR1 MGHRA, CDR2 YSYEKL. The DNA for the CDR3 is TGCGCCAGCAGCCCCAACCTCGGGAGGGAGACCCAGTACTTC. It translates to CASSPNLGRETQYF.

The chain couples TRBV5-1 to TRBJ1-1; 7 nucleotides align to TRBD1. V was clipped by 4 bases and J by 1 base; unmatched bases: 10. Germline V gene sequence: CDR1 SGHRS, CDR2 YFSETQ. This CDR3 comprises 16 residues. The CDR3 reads CASSQQRTGRNTEAFF. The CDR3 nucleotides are TGCGCCAGCAGCCAACAACGGACAGGTAGGAACACTGAAGCTTTCTTT.

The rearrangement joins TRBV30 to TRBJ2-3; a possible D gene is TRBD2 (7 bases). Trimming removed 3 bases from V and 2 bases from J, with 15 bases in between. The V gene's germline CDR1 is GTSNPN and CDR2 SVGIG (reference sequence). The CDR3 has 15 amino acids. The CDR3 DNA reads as TGTGCCTGGAGACCTAGGGGGGGCCTCACAGATACGCAGTATTTT. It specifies CAWRPRGGLTDTQYF.

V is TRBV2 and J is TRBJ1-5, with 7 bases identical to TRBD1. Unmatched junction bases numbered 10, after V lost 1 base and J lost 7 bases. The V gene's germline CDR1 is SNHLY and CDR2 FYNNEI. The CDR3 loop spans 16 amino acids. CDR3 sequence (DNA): TGTGCCAGCAGTGAAGGGACGACAGGGTTGAGACAGCCCCAGCATTTT. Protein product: CASSEGTTGLRQPQHF.

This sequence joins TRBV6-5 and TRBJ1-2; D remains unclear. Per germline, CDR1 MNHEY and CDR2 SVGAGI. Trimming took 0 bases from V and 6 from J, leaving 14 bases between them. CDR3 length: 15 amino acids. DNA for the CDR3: TGTGCCAGCAGTTACTCGAAATTCGAGGCTAATGGCTACACCTTC. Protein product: CASSYSKFEANGYTF.

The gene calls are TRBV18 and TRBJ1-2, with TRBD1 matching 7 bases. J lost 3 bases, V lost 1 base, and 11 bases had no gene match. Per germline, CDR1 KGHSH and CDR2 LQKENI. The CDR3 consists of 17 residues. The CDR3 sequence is CASSPQTWDSADYGYTF. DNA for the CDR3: TGTGCCAGCTCACCACAGACCTGGGACAGTGCTGACTATGGCTACACCTTC.

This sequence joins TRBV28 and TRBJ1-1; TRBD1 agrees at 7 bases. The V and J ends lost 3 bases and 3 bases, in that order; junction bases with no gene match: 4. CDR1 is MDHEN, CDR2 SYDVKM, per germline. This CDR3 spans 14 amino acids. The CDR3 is CASSLTGPHTEAFF. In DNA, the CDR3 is TGTGCCAGCAGTTTGACAGGGCCTCACACTGAAGCTTTCTTT. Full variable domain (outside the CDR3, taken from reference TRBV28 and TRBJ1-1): DVKVTQSSRYLVKRTGEKVFLECVQDMDHENMFWYRQDPGLGLRLIYFSYDVKMKEKGDIPEGYSVSREKKERFSLILESASTNQTSMYLCASSLTGPHTEAFFGQGTRLTVV.

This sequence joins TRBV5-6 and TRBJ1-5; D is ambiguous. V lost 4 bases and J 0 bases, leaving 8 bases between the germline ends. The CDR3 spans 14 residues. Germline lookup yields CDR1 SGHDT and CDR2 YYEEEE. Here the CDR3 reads CASSLYSSNQPQHF. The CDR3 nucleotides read TGTGCCAGCAGCCTATACAGTAGCAATCAGCCCCAGCATTTT.

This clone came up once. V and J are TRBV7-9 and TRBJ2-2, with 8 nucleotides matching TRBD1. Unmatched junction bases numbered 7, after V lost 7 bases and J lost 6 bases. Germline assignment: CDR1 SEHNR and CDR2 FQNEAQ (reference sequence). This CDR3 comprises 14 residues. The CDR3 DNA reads TGTGCCAGCACACCGGGACAGGATCCCGGGGAGCTGTTTTTT. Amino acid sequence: CASTPGQDPGELFF.

The CDR3 DNA reads TGTGCCAGCAACAGGCGAGGGGGGGCAGATACGCAGTATTTT. Translating gives CASNRRGGADTQYF. J is TRBJ2-3 and V is TRBV7-9, with D perhaps matching TRBD2 (7 bases). Germline V gene lookup returns CDR1 SEHNR and CDR2 FQNEAQ (reference sequence). This CDR3 is 14 amino acids long. V was cut by 7 bases and J by 4 bases, with 15 bases left in between.

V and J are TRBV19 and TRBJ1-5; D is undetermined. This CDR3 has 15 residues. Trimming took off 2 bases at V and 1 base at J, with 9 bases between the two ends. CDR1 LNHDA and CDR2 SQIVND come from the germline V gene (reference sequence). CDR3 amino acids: CASSILRASNQPQHF. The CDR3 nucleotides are TGTGCCAGTAGTATATTGAGGGCGAGCAATCAGCCCCAGCATTTT. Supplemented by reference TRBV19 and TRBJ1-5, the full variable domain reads DGGITQSPKYLFRKEGQNVTLSCEQNLNHDAMYWYRQDPGQGLRLIYYSQIVNDFQKGDIAEGYSVSREKKESFPLTVTSAQKNPTAFYLCASSILRASNQPQHFGDGTRLSIL.

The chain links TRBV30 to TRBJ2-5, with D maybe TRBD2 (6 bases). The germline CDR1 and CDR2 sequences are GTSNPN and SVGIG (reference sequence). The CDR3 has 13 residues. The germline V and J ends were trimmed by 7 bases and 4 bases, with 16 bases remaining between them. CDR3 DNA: TGTGCCTCTCCCCTGGGGGGAGGAGAGACCCAGTACTTC. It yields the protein CASPLGGGETQYF.